These 27 T cell receptor beta chains share one sample of origin, sequenced in a study of blood T cell repertoires in COVID-19. Libraries were prepared by immunoSEQ multiplex PCR; TCRdb keeps only in-frame clonotypes and omits some of them. The sample carries approximately 300,000 clones, more than 85% recorded once. What was sequenced was PBMCs or T cells enriched from blood (not recorded which). Source of these receptors: a woman in her thirties who had recovered from COVID-19.

The V call is TRBV12-3 or TRBV12-4, the J call TRBJ1-2; no firm D call. V lost 1 base and J 8 bases, leaving 11 bases between the germline ends. This CDR3 spans 13 amino acids. CDR3 DNA: TGTGCCAGCAGTTTAGACACCGAGGGAGGCTACACCTTC. Protein sequence: CASSLDTEGGYTF.

The chain recombines TRBV7-3 with TRBJ2-1; 8 nucleotides line up with TRBD2. V lost 4 bases, J lost 5 bases, and 7 bases stayed unmatched. Per germline, CDR1 SGHTA and CDR2 FQGTGA. This CDR3 contains 15 residues. CDR3 loop: CASSWGAGANNEQFF. The CDR3 bases are TGTGCCAGCAGCTGGGGAGCGGGGGCCAACAATGAGCAGTTCTTC.

J is TRBJ2-1 and V is TRBV7-2; D is perhaps TRBD1 (5 bases). The ends were cut back, 5 bases at V and 8 bases at J, with 10 bases in the middle. Germline V gene data show CDR1 as SGHTA and CDR2 as FQGNSA. The CDR3 runs to 12 residues. The CDR3: CASSPWGYEQFF. CDR3 DNA sequence: TGTGCCAGCAGCCCATGGGGCTATGAGCAGTTCTTC.

The chain joins TRBV28 to TRBJ2-7, with 7 bases that match TRBD2. The germline V gene has CDR1 MDHEN and CDR2 SYDVKM. The CDR3 is made up of 17 amino acids. After removal of 4 bases from V and 5 bases from J, the junction contained 17 bases not matched to a gene. CDR3 in DNA: TGTGCCAGCAGTTCCCCGGCTAGCGGTTATTATCAGGACGAGCAGTACTTC. Translated, it gives CASSSPASGYYQDEQYF.

This clone was observed a single time. The CDR3 sequence is CASSLGAGANTEAFF. The DNA of the CDR3 is TGCGCCAGCAGCCTGGGGGCAGGGGCAAACACTGAAGCTTTCTTT. J is TRBJ1-1 and V is TRBV5-1; possible D gene TRBD1, 6 bases. V lost 4 bases, J lost 2 bases, and 15 bases lay in between. CDR3 length: 15 amino acids. The germline gives CDR1 SGHRS, CDR2 YFSETQ.

This chain joins TRBV19 and TRBJ2-5, with 10 positions matching TRBD2. Trimming took 6 bases from V and 2 from J; bases not matched to a gene: 9. Germline CDR1 and CDR2: LNHDA and SQIVND (reference sequence). The CDR3 loop spans 16 amino acids. In DNA form, the CDR3 reads TGTGCCAGTAGGCCTTTTGGACTAGCGGTTCAAGAGACCCAGTACTTC. As protein: CASRPFGLAVQETQYF.

The chain joins TRBV5-1 to TRBJ2-1; D uncertain. The germline gives CDR1 SGHRS, CDR2 YFSETQ. This CDR3 has 14 amino acids. Between the trimmed V and J ends, which lost 0 bases and 4 bases, there was a span of 8 bases. CDR3 sequence: CASSLASEYNEQFF. The CDR3 coding sequence is TGCGCCAGCAGCTTGGCTTCCGAGTACAATGAGCAGTTCTTC.

The chain employs TRBV7-2 and TRBJ2-1; D is possibly TRBD2 (5 bases). The CDR3 is 14 residues long. The V end was cut by 1 base, the J end by 5 bases, with 9 bases between. Germline loops: CDR1 SGHTA, CDR2 FQGNSA. The chain's CDR3 is CASSLGPGNNEQFF. The CDR3 DNA follows: TGTGCCAGCAGCTTAGGACCGGGGAACAATGAGCAGTTCTTC. The entire variable domain, with the rest obtained from reference TRBV7-2 and TRBJ2-1, is as follows: GAGVSQSPSNKVTEKGKDVELRCDPISGHTALYWYRQSLGQGLEFLIYFQGNSAPDKSGLPSDRFSAERTGGSVSTLTIQRTQQEDSAVYLCASSLGPGNNEQFFGPGTRLTVL.

The rearrangement joins TRBV5-4 to TRBJ1-6, with TRBD1 as a possible D gene (5 bases). This CDR3 has 13 amino acids. CDR1 is SGHNT, CDR2 YYREEE, per germline (reference sequence). The ends were cut back, 0 bases at V and 14 bases at J, with 12 bases in the middle. For the CDR3, the DNA is TGTGCCAGCAGCTTGGATGTAGCAGGGACCCTCCACTTT. Its translation is CASSLDVAGTLHF.

The V gene is TRBV7-2, the J gene TRBJ1-5, with D possibly matching TRBD1 (5 bases). Germline V lookup: CDR1 SGHTA, CDR2 FQGNSA. The CDR3 has 13 amino acids. Deletions cut 3 bases from V and 7 bases from J, with 10 bases between. The chain's CDR3 is CASSLGGTQPQHF. The DNA of the CDR3 is TGTGCCAGCAGCTTGGGCGGGACCCAGCCCCAGCATTTT.

The CDR3 DNA sequence: TGTGCCAGTAGTCTATACGGGACTAGCGGGAGGGCCTATGAGCAGTTCTTC. Translated, it gives CASSLYGTSGRAYEQFF. The chain joins TRBV19 to TRBJ2-1, with 16 bases lining up with TRBD2. CDR3 length: 17 amino acids. J lost 8 bases, V lost 5 bases, and 9 bases had no gene match. From germline, CDR1 is LNHDA and CDR2 SQIVND (reference sequence). Based on the CDR3 plus reference TRBV19 and TRBJ2-1, the full variable domain is DGGITQSPKYLFRKEGQNVTLSCEQNLNHDAMYWYRQDPGQGLRLIYYSQIVNDFQKGDIAEGYSVSREKKESFPLTVTSAQKNPTAFYLCASSLYGTSGRAYEQFFGPGTRLTVL.

The chain combines TRBV24-1 with TRBJ2-3, with D maybe TRBD2 (6 bases). CDR1 KGHDR and CDR2 SFDVKD come from the germline V gene. The CDR3 sequence is 15 residues long. The ends were cut back, 4 bases at V and 0 bases at J, with 10 bases in the middle. CDR3 bases: TGTGCCACCAGTGAGGCGAGCGGGAGCACAGATACGCAGTATTTT. It codes for CATSEASGSTDTQYF.

The chain links TRBV28 to TRBJ1-1; possibly TRBD1 for D (6 bases). CDR3 length: 13 residues. Germline CDR1 MDHEN, CDR2 SYDVKM. Trimming removed 10 bases from V and 0 bases from J, with 12 bases in between. CDR3 DNA: TGTGCCACCCAGGGGCCCATGAACACTGAAGCTTTCTTT. As protein: CATQGPMNTEAFF.

Details on this clone: Other DNA sequences in the sample encode the same CDR3. The V call is TRBV18, the J call TRBJ1-2; possibly TRBD1 for D (5 bases). The CDR3 is 12 residues long. Germline V gene data show CDR1 as KGHSH and CDR2 as LQKENI. V lost 6 bases, J lost 1 base, and 6 bases lay in between. The CDR3 here is CASSDNNYGYTF. CDR3 nucleotides: TGTGCCAGCTCGGACAATAACTATGGCTACACCTTC. The full variable domain, rest sourced from reference TRBV18 and TRBJ1-2, is NAGVMQNPRHLVRRRGQEARLRCSPMKGHSHVYWYRQLPEEGLKFMVYLQKENIIDESGMPKERFSAEFPKEGPSILRIQQVVRGDSAAYFCASSDNNYGYTFGSGTRLTVV.

The genes are TRBV28 and TRBJ2-3; D is unresolved. The CDR3 spans 13 residues. The V and J ends lost 8 bases and 6 bases respectively, with 15 bases between them. Germline-derived CDR1 and CDR2 are MDHEN and SYDVKM. CDR3 sequence: CASDENPGDTQYF. CDR3 sequence (DNA): TGTGCCAGCGACGAAAACCCGGGTGATACGCAGTATTTT.

V is TRBV5-4 and J is TRBJ1-6; the match to TRBD1 covers 7 bases. The CDR3 spans 14 residues. V trimming: 3 bases; J trimming: 4 bases; junction bases outside the gene matches: 1. Germline-derived CDR1 and CDR2 are SGHNT and YYREEE (reference sequence). CDR3 amino acids: CASSSGQYNSPLHF. Here the CDR3 DNA reads TGTGCCAGCAGCTCGGGACAGTATAATTCACCCCTCCACTTT.

The chain uses TRBV5-1 and TRBJ1-2, with TRBD1 matching 8 bases. Germline V CDR1 and CDR2: SGHRS, YFSETQ. The CDR3 runs 15 residues. V shed 3 bases and J 5 bases; nucleotides not matched to a gene: 9. The chain's CDR3 is CASSYNMDRDYGYTF. The CDR3 DNA reads TGCGCCAGCAGCTATAACATGGACAGGGATTATGGCTACACCTTC. Filled out from reference TRBV5-1 and TRBJ1-2, the complete variable domain reads KAGVTQTPRYLIKTRGQQVTLSCSPISGHRSVSWYQQTPGQGLQFLFEYFSETQRNKGNFPGRFSGRQFSNSRSEMNVSTLELGDSALYLCASSYNMDRDYGYTFGSGTRLTVV.

The V call is TRBV29-1, the J call TRBJ1-4, with TRBD1 matching 7 bases. This CDR3 is 13 amino acids long. The germline CDR1 and CDR2 sequences are SQVTM and ANQGSEA. Trimming at V came to 5 bases and at J to 6 bases, leaving 6 bases not matched to a gene. CDR3 nucleotide sequence: TGCAGCGTTTATTCTACAGGGGATGAAAAACTGTTTTTT. Translating gives CSVYSTGDEKLFF. The full variable domain, its missing parts supplied by reference TRBV29-1 and TRBJ1-4, is SAVISQKPSRDICQRGTSLTIQCQVDSQVTMMFWYRQQPGQSLTLIATANQGSEATYESGFVIDKFPISRPNLTFSTLTVSNMSPEDSSIYLCSVYSTGDEKLFFGSGTQLSVL.

The rearrangement uses TRBV28 and TRBJ1-3; unclear D gene. Germline V gene sequence: CDR1 MDHEN, CDR2 SYDVKM. The V end lost 1 base, the J end lost 1 base, and 14 bases lay between the germline ends. This CDR3 spans 17 amino acids. CDR3 region: CASSLYGRHRSGNTIYF. In DNA form, the CDR3 reads TGTGCCAGCAGTTTATACGGCAGGCATAGATCTGGAAACACCATATATTTT.

This sequence joins TRBV2 and TRBJ2-5; perhaps TRBD1 as D (6 bases). With 6 bases removed from V and 1 base from J, the gap between germline ends came to 12 bases. Germline-derived CDR1 and CDR2 are SNHLY and FYNNEI. This CDR3 region has 14 residues. This chain's CDR3 is CASSPGTFQETQYF. The CDR3, as DNA: TGTGCCAGCAGCCCCGGGACATTCCAAGAGACCCAGTACTTC.

The chain employs TRBV28 and TRBJ1-5; D is unresolved. Trimming stripped 6 bases from V and 6 bases from J, with 18 bases between. The V gene's germline CDR1 is MDHEN and CDR2 SYDVKM. The length of the CDR3 is 15 residues. The CDR3 bases are TGTGCCAGCAGACGCGAGGGAGGCAGAAGTCAGCCCCAGCATTTT. Amino acid sequence: CASRREGGRSQPQHF.

The chain carries TRBV19 and TRBJ1-5, with D maybe TRBD1 (5 bases). Trimming removed 1 base at V and 3 bases at J, with 7 bases between. This CDR3 contains 14 residues. Germline loops: CDR1 LNHDA, CDR2 SQIVND (reference sequence). CDR3 DNA: TGTGCCAGTAGTATAGGGACATTCAATCAGCCCCAGCATTTT. It specifies CASSIGTFNQPQHF.

The V gene is TRBV2, the J gene TRBJ1-2; a possible D gene is TRBD1 (6 bases). Trimming took off 5 bases at V and 4 bases at J, with 20 bases between the two ends. Per the germline V gene, CDR1 is SNHLY and CDR2 is FYNNEI. CDR3 size: 16 residues. For the CDR3, the DNA is TGTGCCAGCAGTTTCAGATTTGCCAGGGGCGGCTATGGCTACACCTTC. It codes for CASSFRFARGGYGYTF.

The CDR3 here is CASSLATSGRNEQFF. CDR3 sequence (DNA): TGTGCCAGCAGTTTAGCTACTAGCGGGAGGAATGAGCAGTTCTTC. The rearrangement links TRBV28 to TRBJ2-1; TRBD2 matches at 12 bases. CDR1 and CDR2 from the germline V gene are MDHEN and SYDVKM. This CDR3 contains 15 residues. Germline trimming cut 2 bases from V and 7 bases from J; bases unmatched to any gene: 3. Variable domain in full (rest from reference TRBV28 and TRBJ2-1): DVKVTQSSRYLVKRTGEKVFLECVQDMDHENMFWYRQDPGLGLRLIYFSYDVKMKEKGDIPEGYSVSREKKERFSLILESASTNQTSMYLCASSLATSGRNEQFFGPGTRLTVL.

CDR3 sequence: CASSYWRGDQETQYF. The CDR3 DNA reads TGTGCCAGCAGTTACTGGCGGGGCGACCAAGAGACCCAGTACTTC. The chain combines TRBV6-2 or TRBV6-3 with TRBJ2-5; the D gene is possibly TRBD2 (6 bases). The V gene lost 1 base and the J gene lost 0 bases, with 9 bases spanning the gap. The CDR3 totals 15 residues. CDR1 is MNHEY and CDR2 is SVGEGT in the germline V gene.

This sequence joins TRBV7-2 and TRBJ2-3, with D perhaps matching TRBD1 (6 bases). This CDR3 comprises 14 residues. The germline V and J ends were trimmed by 7 bases and 0 bases, with 11 bases remaining between them. Germline V CDR1 and CDR2: SGHTA, FQGNSA. Here the CDR3 reads CASKGTSSTDTQYF. The CDR3 coding sequence is TGTGCCAGCAAGGGGACAAGTAGCACAGATACGCAGTATTTT.

This clone was observed a single time. The rearrangement uses TRBV19 and TRBJ1-4, with a tentative D call TRBD1 (5 bases). The V end was cut by 7 bases, the J end by 6 bases, with 6 bases between. The CDR3 extends over 11 amino acids. The V gene's germline CDR1 is LNHDA and CDR2 SQIVND (reference sequence). The CDR3 coding sequence is TGTGCCAGTAAGACAGATGAAAAACTGTTTTTT. Protein product: CASKTDEKLFF.